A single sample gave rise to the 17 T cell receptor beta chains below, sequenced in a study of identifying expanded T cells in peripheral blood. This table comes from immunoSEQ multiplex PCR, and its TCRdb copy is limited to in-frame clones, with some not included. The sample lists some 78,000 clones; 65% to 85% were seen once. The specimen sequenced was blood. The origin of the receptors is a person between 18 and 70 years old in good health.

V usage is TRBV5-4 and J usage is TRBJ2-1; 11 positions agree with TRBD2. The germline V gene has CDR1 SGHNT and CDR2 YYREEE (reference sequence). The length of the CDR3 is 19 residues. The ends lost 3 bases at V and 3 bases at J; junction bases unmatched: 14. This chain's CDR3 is CASSSTGTSGLGGYNEQFF. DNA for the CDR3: TGTGCCAGCAGCTCAACCGGGACTAGCGGTTTAGGGGGCTACAATGAGCAGTTCTTC.

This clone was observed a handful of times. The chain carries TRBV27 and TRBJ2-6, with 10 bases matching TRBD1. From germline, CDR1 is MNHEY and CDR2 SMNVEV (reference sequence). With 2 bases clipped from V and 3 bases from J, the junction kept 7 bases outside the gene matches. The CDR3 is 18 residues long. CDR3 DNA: TGTGCCAGCAGTTTAGGGACAGGGGTGCGTCTTGGGGCCAACGTCCTGACTTTC. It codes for CASSLGTGVRLGANVLTF.

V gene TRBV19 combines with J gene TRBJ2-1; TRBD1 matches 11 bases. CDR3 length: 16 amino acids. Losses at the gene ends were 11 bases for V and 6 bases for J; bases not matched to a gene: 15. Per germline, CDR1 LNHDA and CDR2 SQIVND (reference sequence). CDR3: CAYHPDGTGGGNEQFF. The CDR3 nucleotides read TGTGCCTATCATCCAGACGGGACAGGGGGTGGCAATGAGCAGTTCTTC.

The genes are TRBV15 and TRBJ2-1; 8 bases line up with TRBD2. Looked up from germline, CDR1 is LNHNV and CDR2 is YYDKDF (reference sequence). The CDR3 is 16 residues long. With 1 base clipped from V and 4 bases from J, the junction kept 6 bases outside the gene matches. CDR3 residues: CATSRGIAGPYNEQFF. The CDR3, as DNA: TGTGCCACCAGCAGAGGGATAGCGGGACCGTACAATGAGCAGTTCTTC.

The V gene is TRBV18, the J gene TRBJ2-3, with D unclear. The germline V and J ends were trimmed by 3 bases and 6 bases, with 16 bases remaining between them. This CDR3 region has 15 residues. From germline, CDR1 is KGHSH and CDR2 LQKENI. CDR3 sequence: CASSPFLGDGDTQYF. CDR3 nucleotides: TGTGCCAGCTCACCTTTTCTCGGAGATGGGGATACGCAGTATTTT. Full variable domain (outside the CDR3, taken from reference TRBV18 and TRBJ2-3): NAGVMQNPRHLVRRRGQEARLRCSPMKGHSHVYWYRQLPEEGLKFMVYLQKENIIDESGMPKERFSAEFPKEGPSILRIQQVVRGDSAAYFCASSPFLGDGDTQYFGPGTRLTVL.

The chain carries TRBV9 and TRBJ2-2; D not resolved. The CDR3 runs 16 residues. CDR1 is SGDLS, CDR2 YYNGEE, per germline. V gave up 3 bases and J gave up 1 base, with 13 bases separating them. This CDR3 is CASSALGLENTGELFF. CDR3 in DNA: TGTGCCAGCAGCGCCCTCGGGTTGGAGAACACCGGGGAGCTGTTTTTT. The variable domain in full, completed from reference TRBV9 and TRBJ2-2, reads DSGVTQTPKHLITATGQRVTLRCSPRSGDLSVYWYQQSLDQGLQFLIQYYNGEERAKGNILERFSAQQFPDLHSELNLSSLELGDSALYFCASSALGLENTGELFFGEGSRLTVL.

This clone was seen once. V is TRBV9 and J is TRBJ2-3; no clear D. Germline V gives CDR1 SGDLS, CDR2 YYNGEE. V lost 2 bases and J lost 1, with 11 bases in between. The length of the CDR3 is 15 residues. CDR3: CASSVSDLRTDTQYF. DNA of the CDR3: TGTGCCAGCAGCGTTTCCGACCTACGCACAGATACGCAGTATTTT.

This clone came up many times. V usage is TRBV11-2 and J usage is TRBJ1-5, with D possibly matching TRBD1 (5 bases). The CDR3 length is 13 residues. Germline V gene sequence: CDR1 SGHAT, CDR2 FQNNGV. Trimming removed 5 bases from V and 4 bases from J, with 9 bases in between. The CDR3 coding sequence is TGTGCCAGCAGCGAACAGGAGAATCAGCCCCAGCATTTT. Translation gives CASSEQENQPQHF.

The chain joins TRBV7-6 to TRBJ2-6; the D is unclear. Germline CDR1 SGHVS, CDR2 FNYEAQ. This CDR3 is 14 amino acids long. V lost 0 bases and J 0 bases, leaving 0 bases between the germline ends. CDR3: CASSLASGANVLTF. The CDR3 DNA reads TGTGCCAGCAGCTTAGCCTCTGGGGCCAACGTCCTGACTTTC.

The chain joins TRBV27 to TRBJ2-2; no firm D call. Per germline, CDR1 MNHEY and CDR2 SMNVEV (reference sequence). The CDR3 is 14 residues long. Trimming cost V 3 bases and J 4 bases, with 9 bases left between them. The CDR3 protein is CASSFLAGTGELFF. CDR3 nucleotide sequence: TGTGCCAGCAGTTTCTTAGCCGGCACCGGGGAGCTGTTTTTT.

Written as DNA, the CDR3 is TGTGCCAGCAGCTTAGCGGCGGGATCAGGGGACGAGCAGTACTTC. Translation gives CASSLAAGSGDEQYF. J is TRBJ2-7 and V is TRBV7-2; possibly TRBD1 or TRBD2 for D (6 bases each). This CDR3 comprises 15 residues. Germline CDR1 reads SGHTA; CDR2 reads FQGNSA. V was cut by 0 bases and J by 5 bases, with 14 bases left in between.

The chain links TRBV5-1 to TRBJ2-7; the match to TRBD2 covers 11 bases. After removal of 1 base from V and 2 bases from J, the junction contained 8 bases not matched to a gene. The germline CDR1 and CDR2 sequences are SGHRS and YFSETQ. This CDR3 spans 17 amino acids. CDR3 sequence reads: CASSLRRTSGRAYEQYF. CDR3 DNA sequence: TGCGCCAGCAGCTTGAGAAGGACTAGCGGGCGAGCCTACGAGCAGTACTTC.

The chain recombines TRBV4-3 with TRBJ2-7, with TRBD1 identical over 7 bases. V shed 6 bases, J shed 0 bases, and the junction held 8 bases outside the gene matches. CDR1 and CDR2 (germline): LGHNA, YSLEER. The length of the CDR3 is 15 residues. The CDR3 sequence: CASSLGQEVSYEQYF. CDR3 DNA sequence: TGCGCCAGCAGTCTAGGACAGGAGGTCTCCTACGAGCAGTACTTC.

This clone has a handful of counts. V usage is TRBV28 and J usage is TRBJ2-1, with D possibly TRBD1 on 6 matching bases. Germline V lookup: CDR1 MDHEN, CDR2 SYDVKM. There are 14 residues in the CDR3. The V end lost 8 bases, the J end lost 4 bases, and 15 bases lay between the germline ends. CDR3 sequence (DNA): TGTGCCAGCGGTGTCAGCGGACAGTACAATGAGCAGTTCTTC. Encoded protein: CASGVSGQYNEQFF.

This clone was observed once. DNA for the CDR3: TGTGCCAGCAGCCCGACAGTCACCACCGGGGAGCTGTTTTTT. Its protein product is CASSPTVTTGELFF. This chain uses TRBV7-2 with TRBJ2-2; D possibly corresponds to TRBD1 (5 bases). The germline V gene encodes CDR1 SGHTA and CDR2 FQGNSA. This CDR3 is built from 14 residues. The V end was cut by 5 bases, the J end by 4 bases, with 11 bases between.

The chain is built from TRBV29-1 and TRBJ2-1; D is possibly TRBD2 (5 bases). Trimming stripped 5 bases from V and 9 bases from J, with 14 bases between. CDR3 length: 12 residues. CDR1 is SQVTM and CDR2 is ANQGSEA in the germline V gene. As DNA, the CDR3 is TGCAGCGTTATACCCGGGAACGGTGAGCAGTTCTTC. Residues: CSVIPGNGEQFF.

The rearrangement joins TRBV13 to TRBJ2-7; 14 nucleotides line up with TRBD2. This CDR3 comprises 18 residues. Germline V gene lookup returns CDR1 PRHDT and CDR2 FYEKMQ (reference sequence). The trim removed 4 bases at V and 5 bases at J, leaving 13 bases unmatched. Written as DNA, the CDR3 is TGTGCCAGCAGCTCGCTAGGGGGACTAGCGGGGGTAAATCACGAGCAGTACTTC. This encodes CASSSLGGLAGVNHEQYF.